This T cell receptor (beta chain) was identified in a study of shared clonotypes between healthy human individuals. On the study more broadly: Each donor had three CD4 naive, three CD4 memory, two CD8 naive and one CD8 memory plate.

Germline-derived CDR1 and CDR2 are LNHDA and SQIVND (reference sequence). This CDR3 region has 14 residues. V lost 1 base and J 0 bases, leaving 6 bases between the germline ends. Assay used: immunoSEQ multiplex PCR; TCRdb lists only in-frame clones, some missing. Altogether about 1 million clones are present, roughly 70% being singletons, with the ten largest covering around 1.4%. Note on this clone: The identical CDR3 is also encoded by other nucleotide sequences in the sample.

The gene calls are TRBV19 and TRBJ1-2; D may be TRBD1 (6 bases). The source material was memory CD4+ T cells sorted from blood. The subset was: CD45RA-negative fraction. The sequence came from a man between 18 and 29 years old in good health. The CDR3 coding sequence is TGTGCCAGTAGTATAGGGACAGCTAACTATGGCTACACCTTC. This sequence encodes CASSIGTANYGYTF. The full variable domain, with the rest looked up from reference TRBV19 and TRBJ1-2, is DGGITQSPKYLFRKEGQNVTLSCEQNLNHDAMYWYRQDPGQGLRLIYYSQIVNDFQKGDIAEGYSVSREKKESFPLTVTSAQKNPTAFYLCASSIGTANYGYTFGSGTRLTVV.